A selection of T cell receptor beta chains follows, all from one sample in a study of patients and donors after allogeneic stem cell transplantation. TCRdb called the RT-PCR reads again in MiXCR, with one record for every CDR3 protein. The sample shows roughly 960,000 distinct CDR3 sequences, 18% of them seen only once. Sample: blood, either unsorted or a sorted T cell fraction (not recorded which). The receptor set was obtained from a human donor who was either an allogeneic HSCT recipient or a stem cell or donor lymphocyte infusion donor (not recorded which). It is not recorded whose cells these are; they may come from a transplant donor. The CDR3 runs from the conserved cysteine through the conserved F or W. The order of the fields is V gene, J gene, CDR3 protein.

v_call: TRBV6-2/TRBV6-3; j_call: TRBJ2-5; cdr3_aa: CASSYLDRYQETQYF
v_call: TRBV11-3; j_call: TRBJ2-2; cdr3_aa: CASSPREYYTGELFF
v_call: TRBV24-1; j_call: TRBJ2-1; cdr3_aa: CATSDLRSRQQSNEQFF
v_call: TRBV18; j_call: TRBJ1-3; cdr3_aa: CASSPRTVGNTIYF
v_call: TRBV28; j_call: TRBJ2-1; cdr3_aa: CASSYLVKGPRFNEQFF
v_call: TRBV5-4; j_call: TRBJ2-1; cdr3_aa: CASSPPVTSGRESEQFF
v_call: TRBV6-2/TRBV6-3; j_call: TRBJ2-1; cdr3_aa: CASHTTSGLYRTEQFF
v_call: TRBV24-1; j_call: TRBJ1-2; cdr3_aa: CATSSDRGNYGYTF
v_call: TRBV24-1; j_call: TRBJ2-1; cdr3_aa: CATGGTSGREQFF
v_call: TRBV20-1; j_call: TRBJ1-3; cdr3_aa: CSARQKSSGNTIYF
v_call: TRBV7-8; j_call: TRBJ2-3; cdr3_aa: CASSSLGLAGGTDTQYF
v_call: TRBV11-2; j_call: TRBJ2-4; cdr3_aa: CASSLGKGPFHIQYF
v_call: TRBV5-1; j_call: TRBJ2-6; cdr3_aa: CASTVGVGGANVLTF
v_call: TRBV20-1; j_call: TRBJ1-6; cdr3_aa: CSARSSEGNSPLHF
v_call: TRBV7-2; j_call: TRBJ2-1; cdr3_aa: CASIPSGGRNEQFF
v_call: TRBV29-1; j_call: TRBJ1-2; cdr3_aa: CSVKDRRDGYTF
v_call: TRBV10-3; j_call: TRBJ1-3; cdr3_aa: CAISGPVSGNTIYF
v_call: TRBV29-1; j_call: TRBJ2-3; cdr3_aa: CSVPGRRDTQYF
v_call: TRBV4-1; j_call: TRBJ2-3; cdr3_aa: CASSLQGINTQYF
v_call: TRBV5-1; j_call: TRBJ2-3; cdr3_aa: CASSPRESRDTQYF
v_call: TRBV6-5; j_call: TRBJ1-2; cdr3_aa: CASSYSRGTNYGYTF
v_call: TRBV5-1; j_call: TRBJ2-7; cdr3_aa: CASSREGTQPYEQYF
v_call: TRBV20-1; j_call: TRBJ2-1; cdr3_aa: CSARTHGEFF
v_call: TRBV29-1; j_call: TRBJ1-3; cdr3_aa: CSVLQGSGNTIYF
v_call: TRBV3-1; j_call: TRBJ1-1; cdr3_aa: CASSHATRGVANTEAFF
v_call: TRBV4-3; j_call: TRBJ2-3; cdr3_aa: CASSHFGTDTQYF
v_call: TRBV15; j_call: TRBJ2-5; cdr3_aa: CAAEGKETQYF
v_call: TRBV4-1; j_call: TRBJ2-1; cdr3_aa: CASSQDPGQGGHEQFF
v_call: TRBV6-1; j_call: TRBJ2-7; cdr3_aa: CASRAGQLASYEQYF
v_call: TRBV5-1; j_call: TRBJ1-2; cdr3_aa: CASSGPGQIAGYTF
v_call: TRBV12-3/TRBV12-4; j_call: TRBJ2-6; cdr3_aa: CASSPGGAGANVLTF
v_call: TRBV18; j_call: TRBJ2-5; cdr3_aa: CASSPRNQETQYF
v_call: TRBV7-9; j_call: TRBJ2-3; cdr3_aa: CASSSREPTDTQYF
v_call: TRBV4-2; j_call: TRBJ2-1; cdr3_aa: CASSRVDSDNEQFF
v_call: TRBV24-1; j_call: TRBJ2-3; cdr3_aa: CATRGQGGTDTQYF
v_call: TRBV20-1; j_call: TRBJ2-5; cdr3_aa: CSAGGLAGDTQYF
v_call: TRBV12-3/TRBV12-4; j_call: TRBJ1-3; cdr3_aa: CAIQQAAGNTIYF
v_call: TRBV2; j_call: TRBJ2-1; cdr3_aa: CASSESPSGRANEQFF
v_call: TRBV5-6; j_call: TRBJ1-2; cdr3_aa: CASNWERGQGSYGYTF
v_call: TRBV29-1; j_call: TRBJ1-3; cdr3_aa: CSVEDRRGTPGNTIYF
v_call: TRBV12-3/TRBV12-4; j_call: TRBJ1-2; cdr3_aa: CASSLAPVGRYTF
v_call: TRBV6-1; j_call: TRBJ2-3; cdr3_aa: CASRSLATDTQYF
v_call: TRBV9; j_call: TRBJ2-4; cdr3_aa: CASSVATGQPVAKNIQYF
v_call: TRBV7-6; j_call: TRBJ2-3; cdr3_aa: CASSHGQGGRGTQYF
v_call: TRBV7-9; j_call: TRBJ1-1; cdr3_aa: CASSLVGVSVQAFF
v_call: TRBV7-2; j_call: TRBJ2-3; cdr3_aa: CASSPSRGYTDTQYF
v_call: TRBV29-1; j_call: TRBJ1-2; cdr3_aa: CSVRTGDFYGYTF
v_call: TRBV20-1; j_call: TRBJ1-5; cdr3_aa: CSARWTKGNQPQHF
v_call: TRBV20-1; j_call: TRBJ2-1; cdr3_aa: CSARGRGRSYNEQFF
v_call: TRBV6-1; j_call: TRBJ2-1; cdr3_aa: CATGGEWNNEQFF
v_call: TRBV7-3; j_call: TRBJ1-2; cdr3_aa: CASSSGTGGGGYTF
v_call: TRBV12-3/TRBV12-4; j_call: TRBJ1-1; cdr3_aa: CASSLWTGTWVDTEAFF
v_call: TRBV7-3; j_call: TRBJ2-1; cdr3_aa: CASSPWTEYNEQFF
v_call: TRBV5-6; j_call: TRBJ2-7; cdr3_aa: CASSMGPSYEQYF
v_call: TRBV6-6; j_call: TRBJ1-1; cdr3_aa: CASGKPTEAFF
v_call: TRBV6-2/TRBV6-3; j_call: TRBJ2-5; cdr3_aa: CASSSNERETQYF
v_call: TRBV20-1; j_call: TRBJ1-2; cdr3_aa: CSASGGSKGGGYTF
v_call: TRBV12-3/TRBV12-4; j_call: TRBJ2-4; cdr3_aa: CASSFLEGTKNIQYF
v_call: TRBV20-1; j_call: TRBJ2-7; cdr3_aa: CSAHHPRTGYEQYF